The rows below give T cell receptor beta chains drawn from one sample of a study of T cell responses to AZD1222 COVID-19 vaccine. The repertoire was sequenced with immunoSEQ multiplex PCR; TCRdb's copy has only in-frame clones and lacks some. The sample has over 110,000 clones, approximately 94% seen once. The sequences come from peripheral blood, collected on day 0 of AZD1222 vaccination. These receptors were collected from an adult in good health. CDR3s include the opening cysteine and the closing phenylalanine or tryptophan. D genes are given only for firm matches. A row's size may be missing; if present it is once, few, many or a size class.

TRBV9	-	-	TRBJ1-2	CASSEPRGHGYTF	TGTGCCAGCAGCGAACCCAGAGGGCATGGCTACACCTTC
TRBV10-2	-	-	TRBJ2-5	CASSESGGGAGAETQYF	TGCGCCAGCAGTGAGTCAGGGGGTGGGGCGGGAGCTGAGACCCAGTACTTC
TRBV5-4	-	-	TRBJ2-7	CASSHNNRVEQYF	TGTGCCAGCAGCCACAATAACAGGGTGGAGCAGTACTTC
TRBV5-5	-	-	TRBJ2-7	CASSFLTSQGEQYF	TGTGCCAGCAGCTTTTTGACCTCCCAGGGGGAGCAGTACTTC
TRBV4-2	-	-	TRBJ1-5	CASSQDVENRVNQPQHF	TGTGCCAGCAGCCAAGATGTCGAAAACAGGGTTAATCAGCCCCAGCATTTT
TRBV9	-	TRBD1	TRBJ2-4	CASSYHRGGIQYF	TGTGCCAGCAGTTATCACAGGGGCGGGATTCAGTACTTC
TRBV4-1	-	-	TRBJ2-7	CASSPAPIVPQGEQYF	TGCGCCAGCAGCCCCGCCCCCATAGTACCCCAAGGCGAGCAGTACTTC
TRBV7-2	-	TRBD2	TRBJ2-7	CASSRTSGIRRNPYEQYF	TGTGCCAGCAGCCGGACTAGCGGGATTCGGCGGAACCCCTACGAGCAGTACTTC
TRBV7-3	-	-	TRBJ2-5	CASSRALQETQYF	TGTGCCAGCAGCCGTGCGCTACAAGAGACCCAGTACTTC
TRBV10-2	-	-	TRBJ1-3	CASTTGNLNTIYF	TGCGCCAGCACGACAGGAAATCTAAACACCATATATTTT
TRBV27	-	TRBD2	TRBJ2-2	CASSRPGGPNGELFF	TGTGCCAGCAGCCGCCCGGGGGGGCCGAACGGGGAGCTGTTTTTT
TRBV4-2	-	-	TRBJ2-3	CASSQTAAADTQYF	TGTGCCAGCAGCCAAACCGCAGCAGCAGATACGCAGTATTTT
TRBV4-2	-	-	TRBJ2-6	CASSQTSMSSGANVLTF	TGTGCCAGCAGCCAAACCTCTATGAGCTCTGGGGCCAACGTCCTGACTTTC
TRBV29-1	-	TRBD1	TRBJ2-5	CSVEDWDSRRRETQYF	TGCAGCGTTGAAGATTGGGACAGCCGACGACGAGAGACCCAGTACTTC
TRBV24-1	-	-	TRBJ1-3	CATSDRVRTSGNTIYF	TGTGCCACCAGTGATCGGGTCAGGACCTCTGGAAACACCATATATTTT
TRBV14	-	-	TRBJ2-7	CASSQGQMGYEQYF	TGTGCCAGCAGCCAAGGACAGATGGGGTACGAGCAGTACTTC
TRBV21-1	-	-	TRBJ2-7	CASSKGGLDLFYEQYF	TGTGCCAGCAGCAAAGGTGGACTAGACCTATTCTACGAGCAGTACTTC
TRBV5-1	-	-	TRBJ2-7	CASSATRDGGSYEQYF	TGCGCCAGCAGCGCAACCCGGGACGGAGGATCCTACGAGCAGTACTTC
TRBV7-2	-	TRBD1	TRBJ1-1	CASSPGGQGNTEAFF	TGTGCCAGCAGCCCAGGGGGACAGGGGAACACTGAAGCTTTCTTT
TRBV6-2/TRBV6-3	-	-	TRBJ1-2	CASSLGPSDYGYTF	TGTGCCAGCAGTCTCGGGCCGTCGGACTATGGCTACACCTTC
TRBV18	-	-	TRBJ1-1	CASSNGALVYSEAFF	TGTGCCAGCTCAAACGGGGCCCTCGTTTACTCTGAAGCTTTCTTT
TRBV6-1	-	-	TRBJ2-2	CASSEDPGFAGELFF	TGTGCCAGCAGTGAAGATCCAGGGTTCGCCGGGGAGCTGTTTTTT
TRBV3-1/TRBV3-2	-	-	TRBJ2-5	CASSQEGAETQYF	TGTGCCAGCAGCCAAGAGGGGGCGGAGACCCAGTACTTC
TRBV3-1/TRBV3-2	-	-	TRBJ1-2	CASSLGELGYGYTF	TGTGCCAGCAGCCTCGGGGAGCTCGGCTATGGCTACACCTTC
TRBV5-5	-	-	TRBJ1-1	CASSVERGGATEAFF	TGTGCCAGCAGCGTAGAAAGGGGGGGAGCCACTGAAGCTTTCTTT
TRBV13	-	-	TRBJ1-3	CASSIRSDGNTIYF	TGTGCCAGCAGCATAAGGTCCGATGGAAACACCATATATTTT
TRBV1	-	-	TRBJ2-1	CTSSQDRDRGCYNEQFF	TGCACCAGCAGCCAAGATCGGGACAGGGGTTGCTACAATGAGCAGTTCTTC
TRBV27	-	-	TRBJ1-2	CASSSGAPGGGAQGYTF	TGTGCCAGCAGTTCCGGGGCACCTGGCGGAGGGGCGCAGGGCTACACCTTC
TRBV7-6	-	TRBD2	TRBJ2-5	CASSLGVSGGAQETQYF	TGTGCCAGCAGCTTAGGAGTGTCCGGGGGGGCGCAGGAGACCCAGTACTTC
TRBV3-1/TRBV3-2	-	-	TRBJ2-7	CASSQDYSEQYF	TGTGCCAGCAGCCAAGATTACAGCGAGCAGTACTTC
TRBV6-2/TRBV6-3	-	-	TRBJ1-1	CASSPTRNTEAFF	TGTGCCAGCAGTCCGACAAGGAACACTGAAGCTTTCTTT
TRBV6-1	-	-	TRBJ2-5	CASSDRGAWYF	TGTGCCAGCAGTGACCGGGGAGCCTGGTACTTC
TRBV6-5	-	-	TRBJ1-2	CASHPNGGYGYTF	TGTGCCAGCCACCCGAATGGGGGCTATGGCTACACCTTC
TRBV9	-	TRBD1	TRBJ2-7	CASSPPWGQGFYEQYF	TGTGCCAGCAGCCCCCCATGGGGACAGGGATTTTACGAGCAGTACTTC
TRBV7-9	-	-	TRBJ1-5	CASSLWDRRNSNQPQHF	TGTGCCAGCAGCTTATGGGATAGACGGAATAGCAATCAGCCCCAGCATTTT
TRBV5-1	-	-	TRBJ1-1	CASRSTGFTDTEAFF	TGCGCCAGCAGGTCGACGGGTTTTACTGACACTGAAGCTTTCTTT
TRBV7-2	-	-	TRBJ2-3	CASSSRPGRDTQYF	TGTGCCAGCAGCTCTCGACCTGGGCGAGATACGCAGTATTTT
TRBV6-5	-	-	TRBJ2-7	CASSNVYEQYF	TGTGCCAGCAGTAACGTCTACGAGCAGTACTTC
TRBV5-1	-	TRBD2	TRBJ2-1	CASKLAGGREQFF	TGCGCCAGCAAACTAGCGGGAGGGCGGGAGCAGTTCTTC
TRBV5-1	-	TRBD2	TRBJ2-5	CASSWIAGVGETQYF	TGCGCCAGCAGCTGGATAGCGGGGGTAGGGGAGACCCAGTACTTC
TRBV14	-	-	TRBJ1-2	CASSQDWTTDYYGYTF	TGTGCCAGCAGCCAAGATTGGACGACAGATTACTATGGCTACACCTTC
TRBV20-1	-	TRBD2	TRBJ2-1	CSASRPLAALYNEQFF	TGCAGTGCTAGTAGGCCACTAGCGGCCCTCTACAATGAGCAGTTCTTC
TRBV24-1	-	-	TRBJ1-4	CATSDCKGFHEKLFF	TGTGCCACCAGTGATTGTAAGGGTTTTCATGAAAAACTGTTTTTT
TRBV19	-	TRBD1	TRBJ2-7	CASSMDGTGAEQYF	TGTGCCAGTAGTATGGATGGGACAGGGGCCGAGCAGTACTTC
TRBV6-2/TRBV6-3	-	-	TRBJ1-2	CASRPTTGSNYGYTF	TGTGCCAGCAGACCTACGACAGGATCTAACTATGGCTACACCTTC
TRBV18	-	TRBD1	TRBJ2-7	CASSQGDRVPYEQYF	TGTGCCAGCTCCCAGGGAGACAGGGTACCCTACGAGCAGTACTTC
TRBV15	-	-	TRBJ1-4	CATSRVGGSGEKLFF	TGTGCCACCAGCAGAGTGGGGGGTAGTGGTGAAAAACTGTTTTTT
TRBV5-1	-	TRBD1	TRBJ2-1	CASSLEGTGVVEQFF	TGCGCCAGCAGCTTGGAGGGGACAGGGGTCGTTGAGCAGTTCTTC
TRBV3-1/TRBV3-2	-	-	TRBJ2-1	CASSRTGYNEQFF	TGTGCCAGCAGCCGCACAGGTTACAATGAGCAGTTCTTC
TRBV28	-	-	TRBJ2-7	CASSLFQGRRYEQYF	TGTGCCAGCAGTTTATTCCAAGGGAGGCGCTACGAGCAGTACTTC
TRBV7-9	-	TRBD2	TRBJ2-1	CASSLLSGGYNEQFF	TGTGCCAGCAGCTTACTTAGCGGGGGCTACAATGAGCAGTTCTTC
TRBV2	-	TRBD2	TRBJ2-1	CASSEWLAGDNNEQFF	TGTGCCAGCAGTGAATGGCTAGCGGGAGACAACAATGAGCAGTTCTTC
TRBV15	few	-	TRBJ2-1	CATSRPLGVITEQFF	TGTGCCACCAGCAGACCCTTGGGGGTTATCACTGAGCAGTTCTTC
TRBV11-1	-	TRBD1	TRBJ2-7	CASSLNPRQGAYEQYF	TGTGCCAGCAGCTTAAACCCCCGACAGGGAGCCTACGAGCAGTACTTC
TRBV29-1	-	-	TRBJ2-5	CSVEQGEKTQYF	TGCAGCGTTGAGCAGGGTGAAAAGACCCAGTACTTC
TRBV9	-	TRBD2	TRBJ2-7	CASSEAGGGEQYF	TGTGCCAGCAGCGAAGCGGGAGGAGGGGAGCAGTACTTC
TRBV7-9	-	-	TRBJ1-6	CASSPSRMEHNSPLHF	TGTGCCAGCAGCCCCAGTCGCATGGAGCATAATTCACCCCTCCACTTT
TRBV11-1	-	TRBD1	TRBJ1-2	CASSYRGGRSYTF	TGTGCCAGCAGCTACAGGGGGGGCAGGAGCTACACCTTC
TRBV29-1	-	-	TRBJ1-1	CSAKAPGTVIMNTEAFF	TGCAGCGCAAAGGCGCCCGGGACGGTAATTATGAACACTGAAGCTTTCTTT
TRBV7-9	-	TRBD2	TRBJ2-2	CASSSTRLAVNTGELFF	TGTGCCAGCAGCTCCACCCGACTAGCGGTAAACACCGGGGAGCTGTTTTTT